The 19 T cell receptor beta chains below all came from one sample that was sequenced in a study of T cells in Graves' hyperthyroidism and ophthalmopathy. Regions amplified from RNA transcripts were the TCR beta CDR3 regions. With the HTBI primer set, the TCR CDR3 went through a first round of RT-PCR. Each CDR3 protein is one row after TCRdb ran MiXCR on the multiplex PCR reads. The data show under 500,000 distinct CDR3 sequences, 11% to 15% seen once. Sequenced material: blood. The origin of the receptors is a middle-aged man with Graves' ophthalmopathy.

This clonotype was counted ten times or more. The chain carries TRBV11-2 and TRBJ2-3; 12 nucleotides align to TRBD2. Germline V gene data show CDR1 as SGHAT and CDR2 as FQNNGV. The CDR3 extends over 16 amino acids. V shed 6 bases, J shed 4 bases, and the junction held 8 bases outside the gene matches. The CDR3 region has the DNA TGTGCCAGCAGTCAACTAGCGGGAGGTGTTGCAGATACGCAGTATTTT. It specifies CASSQLAGGVADTQYF.

This clonotype was recorded many times. The chain combines TRBV19 with TRBJ2-5; D may match TRBD1 or TRBD2 (5 bases each). V was cut by 5 bases and J by 2 bases, with 12 bases left in between. Germline CDR1 LNHDA, CDR2 SQIVND (reference sequence). The CDR3 is made up of 14 amino acids. The CDR3 loop is CASSLAGIQETQYF. The CDR3 DNA follows: TGTGCCAGTAGTCTAGCAGGGATTCAAGAGACCCAGTACTTC.

This clonotype came up many times. This chain uses TRBV3-1 with TRBJ2-1; D is unresolved. Trimming removed 4 bases at V and 6 bases at J, with 10 bases between. Germline CDR1 and CDR2: LGHDT and YNNKEL (reference sequence). The length of the CDR3 is 13 residues. CDR3 nucleotides: TGTGCCAGCAGCCCATTCCAAGGCAATGAGCAGTTCTTC. Its protein product is CASSPFQGNEQFF.

There are a few counts of this clonotype. V usage is TRBV2 and J usage is TRBJ2-1, with 11 bases aligning to TRBD2. Germline CDR1 is SNHLY and CDR2 is FYNNEI. The CDR3 is 20 amino acids. Trimming cost V 3 bases and J 6 bases; bases outside gene matches: 19. The CDR3 sequence: CASSDGTGGTLAGDGNEQFF. The CDR3 DNA follows: TGTGCCAGCAGTGACGGTACAGGGGGGACACTAGCGGGAGACGGCAATGAGCAGTTCTTC.

This clonotype showed up just a few times. The gene calls are TRBV3-1 and TRBJ2-2, with D perhaps TRBD1 (6 bases). V lost 4 bases and J 7 bases, leaving 13 bases between the germline ends. Germline assignment: CDR1 LGHDT and CDR2 YNNKEL (reference sequence). This CDR3 has 14 residues. As DNA, the CDR3 is TGTGCCAGCAGCCTAATGGGGGCGGGCGGGGAGCTGTTTTTT. Translated: CASSLMGAGGELFF. Looking up the rest from reference TRBV3-1 and TRBJ2-2 gives the full variable domain: DTAVSQTPKYLVTQMGNDKSIKCEQNLGHDTMYWYKQDSKKFLKIMFSYNNKELIINETVPNRFSPKSPDKAHLNLHINSLELGDSAVYFCASSLMGAGGELFFGEGSRLTVL.

Many counts were recorded for this clonotype. The chain joins TRBV10-3 to TRBJ2-7, with a weak D call TRBD1 (5 bases). Trimming took 3 bases from V and 0 from J, leaving 9 bases between them. This CDR3 has 14 residues. Germline CDR1 ENHRY, CDR2 SYGVKD. CDR3 protein: CAISEGQGSYEQYF. The CDR3 nucleotides are TGTGCCATCAGTGAAGGGCAGGGCTCCTACGAGCAGTACTTC.

Ten or more counts support this clonotype. The V gene is TRBV12-3 or TRBV12-4, the J gene TRBJ2-4; the match to TRBD1 covers 7 bases. Trimming removed 3 bases from V and 8 bases from J; junction bases left unmatched: 10. The CDR3 totals 15 residues. In nucleotides, the CDR3 is TGTGCCAGCAGTTTTAAAGGACAGGTCGAGTACATTCAGTACTTC. This encodes CASSFKGQVEYIQYF.

This chain joins TRBV6-2 or TRBV6-3 and TRBJ2-7; D may be TRBD1 or TRBD2 (5 bases each). The CDR3 is 19 residues long. Germline CDR1 is MNHEY and CDR2 is SVGEGT. Trimming left V 7 bases short and J 3 bases short, with 31 bases between. The DNA of the CDR3 is TGTGCCAGCACCACCGACTGGGTCTCACCATCGGGGCAACTCTACGAGCAGTACTTC. Translation: CASTTDWVSPSGQLYEQYF.

The chain combines TRBV3-1 with TRBJ1-1; D may be TRBD1 (6 bases). The CDR3 length is 14 residues. The germline V gene encodes CDR1 LGHDT and CDR2 YNNKEL (reference sequence). V lost 1 base to trimming and J lost 7 bases, with 13 bases between them. CDR3 bases: TGTGCCAGCAGCCAAGCCGGGGGGCGCGGTGAAGCTTTCTTT. Its translation: CASSQAGGRGEAFF. The whole variable domain, remainder taken from reference TRBV3-1 and TRBJ1-1, is DTAVSQTPKYLVTQMGNDKSIKCEQNLGHDTMYWYKQDSKKFLKIMFSYNNKELIINETVPNRFSPKSPDKAHLNLHINSLELGDSAVYFCASSQAGGRGEAFFGQGTRLTVV.

This clonotype was recorded many times. The chain couples TRBV13 to TRBJ2-1, with TRBD1 matching over 8 bases. CDR3 length: 16 residues. CDR1 and CDR2 (germline): PRHDT, FYEKMQ (reference sequence). V shed 5 bases and J 6 bases; nucleotides not matched to a gene: 12. The CDR3 reads CASSPPGGLVSNEQFF. The CDR3 DNA reads TGTGCCAGCAGCCCCCCAGGGGGCCTTGTGTCCAATGAGCAGTTCTTC.

This clonotype was found many times. The CDR3 is CASRQGTGPYGTQYF. The CDR3 region has the DNA TGTGCCAGCAGACAAGGGACAGGGCCTTATGGGACCCAGTACTTC. The chain is built from TRBV27 and TRBJ2-5; TRBD1 aligns across 9 bases. V lost 6 bases and J lost 7; bases outside the gene matches: 12. Germline CDR1 MNHEY, CDR2 SMNVEV (reference sequence). This CDR3 comprises 15 residues.

Many counts were recorded for this clonotype. The chain employs TRBV30 and TRBJ2-4, with a tentative D call TRBD2 (5 bases). Germline lookup yields CDR1 GTSNPN and CDR2 SVGIG (reference sequence). The CDR3 runs to 14 residues. Trimming left V 0 bases short and J 1 base short, with 7 bases between. DNA for the CDR3: TGTGCCTGGAGTGTACGCGGGGCCAAAAACATTCAGTACTTC. It specifies CAWSVRGAKNIQYF.

The chain uses TRBV14 and TRBJ2-5; 10 positions agree with TRBD2. The CDR3 has 15 amino acids. Germline values: CDR1 SGHDN, CDR2 FVKESK. The ends lost 6 bases at V and 4 bases at J; junction bases unmatched: 8. The DNA for the CDR3 is TGTGCCAGCAGTCAATTAGCGGGAGGTCTAGAGACCCAGTACTTC. The encoded protein is CASSQLAGGLETQYF.

This chain connects TRBV20-1 to TRBJ2-7; the D gene is possibly TRBD2 (6 bases). With 0 bases removed from V and 6 bases from J, the gap between germline ends came to 9 bases. Germline V CDR1 and CDR2: DFQATT, SNEGSKA (reference sequence). There are 12 residues in the CDR3. The CDR3 sequence is CSARDGGSEQYF. The CDR3 coding sequence is TGCAGTGCTAGAGACGGGGGTAGCGAGCAGTACTTC.

V gene TRBV7-9 combines with J gene TRBJ1-2; no clear D. This CDR3 has 12 residues. Germline V gene sequence: CDR1 SEHNR, CDR2 FQNEAQ (reference sequence). With 5 bases removed from V and 6 bases from J, the gap between germline ends came to 10 bases. The CDR3 reads CASSPGQHGYTF. The CDR3 DNA sequence: TGTGCCAGCAGCCCCGGGCAACATGGCTACACCTTC.

This clonotype was recorded many times. V gene TRBV30 combines with J gene TRBJ2-2; D call uncertain. Germline V gene lookup returns CDR1 GTSNPN and CDR2 SVGIG (reference sequence). Trimming pared 6 bases from V and 5 bases from J, leaving 4 bases between. The length of the CDR3 is 10 residues. The CDR3 DNA is TGTGCCTGCCAGACCGGGGAGCTGTTTTTT. It is translated as CACQTGELFF.

This clonotype has a count of ten or more. The chain employs TRBV28 and TRBJ1-2; unclear D gene. Trimming removed 3 bases from V and 6 bases from J, with 17 bases in between. CDR3 length equals 15 residues. From germline, CDR1 is MDHEN and CDR2 SYDVKM. CDR3 sequence reads: CASSLVPASGDGYTF. The DNA for the CDR3 is TGTGCCAGCAGTTTGGTTCCCGCATCGGGCGATGGCTACACCTTC.

This clonotype was seen more than once but under ten times. V and J are TRBV12-3 or TRBV12-4 and TRBJ1-1, with D uncertain. This CDR3 spans 14 amino acids. V was pared by 1 base and J by 11 bases, with 17 bases between. CDR3 nucleotides: TGTGCCAGCAGTTTAGGAGGCGATCGGGTTGGCGCTTTCTTT. Its protein product is CASSLGGDRVGAFF.

This clonotype was observed at least ten times. The V gene is TRBV5-1, the J gene TRBJ2-3, with 9 bases that match TRBD1. V shed 1 base and J 0 bases; nucleotides not matched to a gene: 3. Germline V gene lookup returns CDR1 SGHRS and CDR2 YFSETQ. The CDR3 is 16 residues long. The CDR3 DNA sequence: TGCGCCAGCAGCTTGTTTGGACAGGGGAGCACAGATACGCAGTATTTT. Translating gives CASSLFGQGSTDTQYF.